A single sample gave rise to the 10 T cell receptor beta chains below, sequenced in a study of blood T cell repertoires in COVID-19. The data were produced by immunoSEQ multiplex PCR, yet TCRdb's version contains in-frame clones alone and is incomplete. This sample carries about 190,000 clones, roughly 85% of them seen once, and the ten largest clones take 4% to 5%. Sequenced material: peripheral blood. These receptors were obtained from a woman of 80 years or more with acute or convalescent COVID-19.

The chain combines TRBV5-1 with TRBJ2-5, with unresolved D. Germline-derived CDR1 and CDR2 are SGHRS and YFSETQ. The CDR3 has 12 amino acids. Trimming shortened V by 3 bases and J by 4 bases, and 7 bases separated the two germline ends. In nucleotides, the CDR3 is TGCGCCAGCAGCTACCCGGGAGAGACCCAGTACTTC. This gives the protein CASSYPGETQYF.

The chain is built from TRBV11-2 and TRBJ2-5, with 8 bases that match TRBD2. The CDR3 runs 16 residues. The germline V gene has CDR1 SGHAT and CDR2 FQNNGV. V shed 2 bases and J 1 base; nucleotides not matched to a gene: 6. The CDR3 loop is CASSLSRLAGQETQYF. CDR3 bases: TGTGCCAGCAGCTTATCCCGGCTAGCGGGCCAAGAGACCCAGTACTTC.

The rearrangement joins TRBV11-2 to TRBJ2-7; the D is unclear. CDR3 length: 12 amino acids. The ends were cut back, 5 bases at V and 4 bases at J, with 9 bases in the middle. CDR1 SGHAT and CDR2 FQNNGV come from the germline V gene. This CDR3 is CASSPSPYEQYF. Here the CDR3 DNA reads TGTGCCAGCAGCCCCAGTCCTTACGAGCAGTACTTC.

J is TRBJ1-2 and V is TRBV12-3 or TRBV12-4; D perhaps matches TRBD1 (6 bases). With 5 bases removed from V and 6 bases from J, the gap between germline ends came to 13 bases. The CDR3 sequence is 13 residues long. DNA of the CDR3: TGTGCCAGCAGTCCCAGGGGTGGGGATGGCTACACCTTC. Its translation: CASSPRGGDGYTF.

The chain recombines TRBV7-9 with TRBJ2-3; 9 bases fit TRBD1. Germline loops: CDR1 SEHNR, CDR2 FQNEAQ (reference sequence). V was clipped by 4 bases and J by 5 bases; unmatched bases: 10. The CDR3 covers 16 residues. CDR3 bases: TGTGCCAGCAGCTCACCGATACAGGGGGCGCAAGATACGCAGTATTTT. This gives the protein CASSSPIQGAQDTQYF.

V is TRBV11-2 and J is TRBJ2-6; tentatively, D is TRBD2 (5 bases). This CDR3 region has 16 residues. Germline assignment: CDR1 SGHAT and CDR2 FQNNGV. V was cut by 5 bases and J by 0 bases, with 11 bases left in between. The DNA of the CDR3 is TGTGCCAGCAGCAGCGGATTGAGCTCTGGGGCCAACGTCCTGACTTTC. This gives the protein CASSSGLSSGANVLTF.

The chain combines TRBV7-6 with TRBJ2-2, with D possibly TRBD2 on 6 matching bases. CDR1 SGHVS and CDR2 FNYEAQ come from the germline V gene. Trimming took 5 bases from V and 0 from J, leaving 10 bases between them. The length of the CDR3 is 15 residues. For the CDR3, the DNA is TGTGCCAGCAGCCCAAGACTAGCGAACACCGGGGAGCTGTTTTTT. It encodes CASSPRLANTGELFF.

This clone was observed a single time. The V call is TRBV7-9, the J call TRBJ1-1; tentative D call: TRBD1 (5 bases). The germline CDR1 and CDR2 sequences are SEHNR and FQNEAQ (reference sequence). The CDR3 loop spans 14 amino acids. V lost 5 bases and J lost 1, with 11 bases in between. The CDR3 coding sequence is TGTGCCAGCAGCCGACTGGGGGGGAACACTGAAGCTTTCTTT. Translation gives CASSRLGGNTEAFF.

About this clone itself: Additional DNA sequences in this sample encode the identical CDR3. The V and J genes are TRBV11-3 and TRBJ2-1, with TRBD2 identical over 10 bases. This CDR3 is 15 amino acids long. Germline-derived CDR1 and CDR2 are SGHNT and YENEEA. Trimming at V came to 1 base and at J to 9 bases, leaving 6 bases not matched to a gene. The CDR3 DNA reads as TGTGCCAGCAGCTTAGGGCTAGCGGGAGTCAGTGAGCAGTTCTTC. This gives the protein CASSLGLAGVSEQFF.

The CDR3 region has the DNA TGTGCCATCAGTGAGTGGAACAGGGAGGGGGACAATCAGCCCCAGCATTTT. It yields the protein CAISEWNREGDNQPQHF. V gene TRBV10-3 combines with J gene TRBJ1-5, with D maybe TRBD1 (6 bases). V was clipped by 1 base and J by 3 bases, with 16 bases between them. The V gene's germline CDR1 is ENHRY and CDR2 SYGVKD. The CDR3 is 17 amino acids.